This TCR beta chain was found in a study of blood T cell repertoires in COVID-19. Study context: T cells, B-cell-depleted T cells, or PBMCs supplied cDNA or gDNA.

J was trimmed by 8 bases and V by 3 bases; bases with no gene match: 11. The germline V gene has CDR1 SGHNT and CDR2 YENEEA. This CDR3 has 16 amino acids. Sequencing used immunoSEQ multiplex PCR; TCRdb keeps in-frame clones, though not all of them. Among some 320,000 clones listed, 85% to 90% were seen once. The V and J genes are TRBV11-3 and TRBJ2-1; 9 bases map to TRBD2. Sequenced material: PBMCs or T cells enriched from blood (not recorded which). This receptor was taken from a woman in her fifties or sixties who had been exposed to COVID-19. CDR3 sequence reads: CASSFGSAGGLDEQFF. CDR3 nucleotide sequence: TGTGCCAGCAGCTTTGGGTCGGCGGGGGGGTTGGATGAGCAGTTCTTC.